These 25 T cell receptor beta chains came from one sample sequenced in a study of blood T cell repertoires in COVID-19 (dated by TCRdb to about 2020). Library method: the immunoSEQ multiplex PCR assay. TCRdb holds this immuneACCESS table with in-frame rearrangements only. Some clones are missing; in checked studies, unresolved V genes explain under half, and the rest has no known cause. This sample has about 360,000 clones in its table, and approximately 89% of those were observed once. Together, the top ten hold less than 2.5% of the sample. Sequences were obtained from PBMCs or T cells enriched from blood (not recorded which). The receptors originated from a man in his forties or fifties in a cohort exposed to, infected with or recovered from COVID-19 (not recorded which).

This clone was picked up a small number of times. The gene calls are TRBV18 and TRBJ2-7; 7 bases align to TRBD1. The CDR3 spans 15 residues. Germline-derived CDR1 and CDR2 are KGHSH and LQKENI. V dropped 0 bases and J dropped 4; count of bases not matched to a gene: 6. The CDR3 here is CASSPPDRVEYEQYF. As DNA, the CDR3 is TGTGCCAGCTCACCACCAGACAGGGTGGAGTACGAGCAGTACTTC.

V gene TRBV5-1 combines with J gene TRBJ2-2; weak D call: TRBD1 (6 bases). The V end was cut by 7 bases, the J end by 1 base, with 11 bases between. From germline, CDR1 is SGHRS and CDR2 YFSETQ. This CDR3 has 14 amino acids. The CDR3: CASSETGNTGELFF. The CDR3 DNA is TGCGCCAGCTCGGAGACAGGGAACACCGGGGAGCTGTTTTTT.

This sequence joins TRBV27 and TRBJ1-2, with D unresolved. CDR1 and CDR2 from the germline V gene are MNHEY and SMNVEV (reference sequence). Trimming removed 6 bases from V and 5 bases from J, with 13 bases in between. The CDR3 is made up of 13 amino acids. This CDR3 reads CASSPGSRYGYTF. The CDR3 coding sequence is TGTGCCAGCAGCCCCGGGTCCCGATATGGCTACACCTTC.

Written as DNA, the CDR3 is TGTGCCAGCAGCCAAGATGAGGGAGTGCGGCAGTTCTTC. It encodes CASSQDEGVRQFF. This chain joins TRBV3-1 (or the pseudogene TRBV3-2) and TRBJ2-1; D may be TRBD2 (5 bases). The CDR3 sequence is 13 residues long. V dropped 0 bases and J dropped 12 bases, with 12 bases sitting between them. The germline V gene encodes CDR1 LGHDT and CDR2 YNNKEL (reference sequence).

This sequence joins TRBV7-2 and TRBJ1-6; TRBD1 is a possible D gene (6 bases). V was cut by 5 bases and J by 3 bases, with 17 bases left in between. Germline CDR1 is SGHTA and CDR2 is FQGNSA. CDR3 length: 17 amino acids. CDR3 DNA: TGTGCCAGCAGCGAGGGGGGGTATAGCATCTATAATTCACCCCTCCACTTT. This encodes CASSEGGYSIYNSPLHF.

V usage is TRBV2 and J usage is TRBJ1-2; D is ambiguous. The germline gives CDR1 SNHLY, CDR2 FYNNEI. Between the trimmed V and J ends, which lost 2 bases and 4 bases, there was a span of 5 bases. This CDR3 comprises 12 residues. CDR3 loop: CASSEMSYGYTF. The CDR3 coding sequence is TGTGCCAGCAGTGAAATGAGCTATGGCTACACCTTC. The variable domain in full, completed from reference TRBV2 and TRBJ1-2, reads EPEVTQTPSHQVTQMGQEVILRCVPISNHLYFYWYRQILGQKVEFLVSFYNNEISEKSEIFDDQFSVERPDGSNFTLKIRSTKLEDSAMYFCASSEMSYGYTFGSGTRLTVV.

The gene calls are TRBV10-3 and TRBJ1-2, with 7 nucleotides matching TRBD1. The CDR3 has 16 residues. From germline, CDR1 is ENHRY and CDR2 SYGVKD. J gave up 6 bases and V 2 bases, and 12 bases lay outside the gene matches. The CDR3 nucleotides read TGTGCCATCAGTGAGCTGGACAGACAGGGTACTAATGGCTACACCTTC. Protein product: CAISELDRQGTNGYTF.

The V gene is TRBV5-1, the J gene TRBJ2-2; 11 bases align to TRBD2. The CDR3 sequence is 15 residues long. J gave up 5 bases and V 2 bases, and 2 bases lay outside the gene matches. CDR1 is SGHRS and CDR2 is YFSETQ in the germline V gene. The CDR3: CASSLIAGGTGELFF. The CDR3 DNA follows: TGCGCCAGCAGCTTAATAGCGGGAGGGACCGGGGAGCTGTTTTTT.

CDR3 residues: CASSLAKTGDYNEQFF. The CDR3, as DNA: TGTGCCAGCAGCTTAGCTAAGACAGGCGATTACAATGAGCAGTTCTTC. The V call is TRBV7-9, the J call TRBJ2-1; TRBD1 is a possible D gene (6 bases). The germline V and J ends were trimmed by 0 bases and 4 bases, with 13 bases remaining between them. The CDR3 runs to 16 residues. Germline V lookup: CDR1 SEHNR, CDR2 FQNEAQ (reference sequence).

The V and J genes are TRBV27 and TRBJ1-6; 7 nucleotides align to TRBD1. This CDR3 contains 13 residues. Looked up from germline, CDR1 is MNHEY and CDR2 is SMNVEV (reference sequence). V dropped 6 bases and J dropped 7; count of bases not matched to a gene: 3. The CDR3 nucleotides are TGTGCCAGCAGAACAGGGGAGAATTCACCCCTCCACTTT. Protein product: CASRTGENSPLHF.

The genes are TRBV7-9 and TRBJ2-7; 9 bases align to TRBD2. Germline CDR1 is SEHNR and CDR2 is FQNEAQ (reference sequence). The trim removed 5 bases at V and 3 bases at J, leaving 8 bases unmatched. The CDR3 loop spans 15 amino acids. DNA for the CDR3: TGTGCCAGCAGCCCGGGACTAGCTTACCTCTACGAGCAGTACTTC. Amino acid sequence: CASSPGLAYLYEQYF.

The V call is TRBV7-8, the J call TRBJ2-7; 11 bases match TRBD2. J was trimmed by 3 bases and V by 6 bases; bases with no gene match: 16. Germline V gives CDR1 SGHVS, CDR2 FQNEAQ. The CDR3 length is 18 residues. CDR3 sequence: CASRPGGIAGGDVYEQYF. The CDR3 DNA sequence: TGTGCCAGCAGACCGGGGGGAATAGCGGGAGGGGACGTCTACGAGCAGTACTTC.

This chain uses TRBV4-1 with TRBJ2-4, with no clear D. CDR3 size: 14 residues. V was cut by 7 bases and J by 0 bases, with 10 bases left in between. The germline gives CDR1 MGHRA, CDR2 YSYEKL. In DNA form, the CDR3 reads TGCGCCAGCACAGAAACGGGAGCCAAAAACATTCAGTACTTC. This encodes CASTETGAKNIQYF.

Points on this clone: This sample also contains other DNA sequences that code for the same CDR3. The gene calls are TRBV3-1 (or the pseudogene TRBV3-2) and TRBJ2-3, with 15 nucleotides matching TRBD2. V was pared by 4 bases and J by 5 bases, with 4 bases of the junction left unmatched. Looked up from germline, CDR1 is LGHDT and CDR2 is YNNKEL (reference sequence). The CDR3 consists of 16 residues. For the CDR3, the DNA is TGTGCCAGCAGCCCTAGGACTAGCGGGAGGGGAGATACGCAGTATTTT. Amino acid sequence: CASSPRTSGRGDTQYF.

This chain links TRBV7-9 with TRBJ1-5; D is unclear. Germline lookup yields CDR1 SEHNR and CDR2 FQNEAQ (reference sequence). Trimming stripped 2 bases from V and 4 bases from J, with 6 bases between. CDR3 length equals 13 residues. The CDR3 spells CASSLQDNQPQHF. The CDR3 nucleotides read TGTGCCAGCAGCTTACAGGATAATCAGCCCCAGCATTTT.

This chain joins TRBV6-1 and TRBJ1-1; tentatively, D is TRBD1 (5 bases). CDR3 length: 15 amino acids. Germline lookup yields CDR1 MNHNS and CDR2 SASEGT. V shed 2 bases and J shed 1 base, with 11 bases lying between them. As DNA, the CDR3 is TGTGCCAGCAGTGAATCAGGGAAGGGGAACACTGAAGCTTTCTTT. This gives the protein CASSESGKGNTEAFF.

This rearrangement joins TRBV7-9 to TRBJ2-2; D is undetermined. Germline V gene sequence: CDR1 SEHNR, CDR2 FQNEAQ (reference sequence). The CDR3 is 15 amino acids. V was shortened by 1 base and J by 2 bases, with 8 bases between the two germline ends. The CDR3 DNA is TGTGCCAGCAGCTTAGTGGCTTTAAACACCGGGGAGCTGTTTTTT. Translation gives CASSLVALNTGELFF.

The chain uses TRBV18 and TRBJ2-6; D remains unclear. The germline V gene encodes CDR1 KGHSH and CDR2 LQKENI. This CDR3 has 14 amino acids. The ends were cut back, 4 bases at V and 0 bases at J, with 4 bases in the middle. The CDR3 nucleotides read TGTGCCAGCTCACTGAGCTCTGGGGCCAACGTCCTGACTTTC. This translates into CASSLSSGANVLTF.

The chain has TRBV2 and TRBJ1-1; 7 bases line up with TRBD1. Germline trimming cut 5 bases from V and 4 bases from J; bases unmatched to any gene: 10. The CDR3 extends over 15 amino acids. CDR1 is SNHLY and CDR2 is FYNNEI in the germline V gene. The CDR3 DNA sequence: TGTGCCAGCAGTAAAAATAGACAGGGCGGCACTGAAGCTTTCTTT. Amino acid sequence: CASSKNRQGGTEAFF.

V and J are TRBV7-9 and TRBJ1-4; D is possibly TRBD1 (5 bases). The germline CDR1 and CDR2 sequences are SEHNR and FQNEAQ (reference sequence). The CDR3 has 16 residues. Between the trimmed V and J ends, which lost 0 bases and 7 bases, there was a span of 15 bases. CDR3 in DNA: TGTGCCAGCAGCTTAGCGATCGAAGCCGGGGGTGAAAAACTGTTTTTT. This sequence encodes CASSLAIEAGGEKLFF.

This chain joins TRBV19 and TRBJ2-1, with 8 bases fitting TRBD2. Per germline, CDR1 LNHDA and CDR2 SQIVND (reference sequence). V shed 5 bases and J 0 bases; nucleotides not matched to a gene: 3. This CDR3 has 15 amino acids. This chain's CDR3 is CASSGGTSSYNEQFF. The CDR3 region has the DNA TGTGCCAGTAGTGGGGGGACTAGCTCCTACAATGAGCAGTTCTTC. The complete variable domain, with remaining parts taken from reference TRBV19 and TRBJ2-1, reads DGGITQSPKYLFRKEGQNVTLSCEQNLNHDAMYWYRQDPGQGLRLIYYSQIVNDFQKGDIAEGYSVSREKKESFPLTVTSAQKNPTAFYLCASSGGTSSYNEQFFGPGTRLTVL.

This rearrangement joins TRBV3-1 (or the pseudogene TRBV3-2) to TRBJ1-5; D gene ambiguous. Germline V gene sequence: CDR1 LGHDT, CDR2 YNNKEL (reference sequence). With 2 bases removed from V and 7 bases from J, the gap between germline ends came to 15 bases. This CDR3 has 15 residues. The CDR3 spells CASSQFPSSGQPQHF. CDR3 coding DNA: TGTGCCAGCAGCCAATTCCCTTCAAGCGGGCAGCCCCAGCATTTT.

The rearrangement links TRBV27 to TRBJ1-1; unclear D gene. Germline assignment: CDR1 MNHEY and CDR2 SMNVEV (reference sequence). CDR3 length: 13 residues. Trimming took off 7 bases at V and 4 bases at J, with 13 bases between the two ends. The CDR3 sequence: CASTLGPGTEAFF. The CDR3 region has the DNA TGTGCCAGCACCTTAGGTCCGGGCACTGAAGCTTTCTTT.

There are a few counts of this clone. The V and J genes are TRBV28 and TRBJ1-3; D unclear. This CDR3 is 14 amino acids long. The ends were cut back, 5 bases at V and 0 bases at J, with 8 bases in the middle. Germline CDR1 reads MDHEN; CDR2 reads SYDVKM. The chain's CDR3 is CASSGRGSGNTIYF. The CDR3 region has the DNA TGTGCCAGCAGTGGACGGGGCTCTGGAAACACCATATATTTT.

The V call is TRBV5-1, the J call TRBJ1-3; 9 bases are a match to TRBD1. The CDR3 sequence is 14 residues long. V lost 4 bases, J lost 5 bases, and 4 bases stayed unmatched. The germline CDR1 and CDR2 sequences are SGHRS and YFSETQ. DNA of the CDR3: TGCGCCAGCAGCCCTGGGACAGGGAGAAACACCATATATTTT. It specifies CASSPGTGRNTIYF.